This T cell receptor beta chain was captured in a study of T cells in Graves' hyperthyroidism and ophthalmopathy. This clonotype has ten or more counts. Lactation, pregnancy, other autoimmune disease or uncontrolled infection excluded patients. Amplified TCR beta CDR3 regions came from RNA transcripts. First-round RT-PCR of the TCR CDR3 relied on the HTBI primer set. TCRdb reanalysed the multiplex PCR reads using MiXCR and keeps one entry per CDR3 protein. The sample consists of more than 350,000 distinct CDR3 sequences, about 16% of them appearing once. The CDR3 consists of 15 residues. V lost 3 bases, J lost 2 bases, and 5 bases stayed unmatched. CDR1 and CDR2 from the germline V gene are SGHDN and FVKESK.

Source material: blood. The source of this sequence is a woman aged 55-69 years with Graves' ophthalmopathy. The gene calls are TRBV14 and TRBJ2-3, with TRBD2 matching over 7 bases. The CDR3, as DNA: TGTGCCAGCAGCCACGCTGGGACTAACACAGATACGCAGTATTTT. This encodes CASSHAGTNTDTQYF.